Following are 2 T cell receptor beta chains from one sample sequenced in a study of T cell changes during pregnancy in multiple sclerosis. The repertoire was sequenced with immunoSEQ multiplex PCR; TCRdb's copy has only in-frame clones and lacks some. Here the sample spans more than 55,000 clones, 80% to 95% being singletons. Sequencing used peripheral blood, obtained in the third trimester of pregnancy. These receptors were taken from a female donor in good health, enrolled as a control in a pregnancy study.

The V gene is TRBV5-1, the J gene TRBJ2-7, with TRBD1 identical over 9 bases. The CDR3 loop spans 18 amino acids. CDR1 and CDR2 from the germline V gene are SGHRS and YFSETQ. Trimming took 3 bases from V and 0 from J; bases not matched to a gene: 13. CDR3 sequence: CASSWDSGTGLSSYEQYF. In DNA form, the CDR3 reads TGCGCCAGCAGCTGGGACTCCGGGACAGGGTTGAGCTCCTACGAGCAGTACTTC.

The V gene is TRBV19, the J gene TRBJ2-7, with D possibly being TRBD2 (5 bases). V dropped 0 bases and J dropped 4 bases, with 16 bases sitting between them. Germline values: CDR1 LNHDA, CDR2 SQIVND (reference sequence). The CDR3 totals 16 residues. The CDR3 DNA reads TGTGCCAGTAGTATAGATCTTGAGACTACCATTTACGAGCAGTACTTC. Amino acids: CASSIDLETTIYEQYF.